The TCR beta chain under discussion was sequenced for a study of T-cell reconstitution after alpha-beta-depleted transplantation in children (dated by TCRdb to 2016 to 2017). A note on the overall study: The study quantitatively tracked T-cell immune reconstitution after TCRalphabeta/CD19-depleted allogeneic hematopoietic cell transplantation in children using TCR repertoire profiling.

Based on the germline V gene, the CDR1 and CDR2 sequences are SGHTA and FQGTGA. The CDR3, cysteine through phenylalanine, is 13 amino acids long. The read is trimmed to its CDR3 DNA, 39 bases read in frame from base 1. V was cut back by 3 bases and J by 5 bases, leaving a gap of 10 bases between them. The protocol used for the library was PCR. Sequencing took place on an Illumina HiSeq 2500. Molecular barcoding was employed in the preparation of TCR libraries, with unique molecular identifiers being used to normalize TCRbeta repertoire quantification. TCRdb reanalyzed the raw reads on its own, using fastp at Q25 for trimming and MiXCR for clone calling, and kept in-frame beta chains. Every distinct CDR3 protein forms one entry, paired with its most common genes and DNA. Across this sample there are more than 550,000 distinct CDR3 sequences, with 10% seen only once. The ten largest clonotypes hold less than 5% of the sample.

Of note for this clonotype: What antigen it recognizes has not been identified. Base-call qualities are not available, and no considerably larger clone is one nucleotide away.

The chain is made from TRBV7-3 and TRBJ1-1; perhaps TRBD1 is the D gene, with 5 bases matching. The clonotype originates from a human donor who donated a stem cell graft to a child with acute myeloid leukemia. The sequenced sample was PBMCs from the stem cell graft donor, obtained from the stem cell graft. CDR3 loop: CASSFAWGTEAFF. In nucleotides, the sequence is TGTGCCAGCAGCTTTGCTTGGGGGACTGAAGCTTTCTTT.